This T cell receptor beta chain was sequenced during a study of beta chain features in type 1 diabetes. Reverse transcribing all isolated RNA meant expressed TCRB transcripts were sequenced. The protocol was immunoSEQ multiplex PCR, while the TCRdb copy is restricted to in-frame clones and leaves out a portion. The sample records under 950,000 clones, about a sixth being singletons. Findings and caveats of the study: Within the patient group, naive, central memory and Treg TCRB repertoires appeared more similar to each other than within healthy donors. When VDJ junctions were examined, type 1 diabetes patients showed fewer insertions and more deletions.

Germline CDR1 LNHDA, CDR2 SQIVND (reference sequence). The CDR3 loop spans 15 amino acids. The ends were cut back, 3 bases at V and 0 bases at J, with 9 bases in the middle. This clone was picked up a small number of times. Its target is not known. Material for sequencing was naive CD4+ T cells from blood. This TCR was sampled from a woman in her late teens or twenties in good health. The chain recombines TRBV19 with TRBJ1-5; TRBD1 might be the D (5 bases). CDR3: CASSIGHISNQPQHF. CDR3 nucleotides: TGTGCCAGTAGTATTGGACACATTAGCAATCAGCCCCAGCATTTT.